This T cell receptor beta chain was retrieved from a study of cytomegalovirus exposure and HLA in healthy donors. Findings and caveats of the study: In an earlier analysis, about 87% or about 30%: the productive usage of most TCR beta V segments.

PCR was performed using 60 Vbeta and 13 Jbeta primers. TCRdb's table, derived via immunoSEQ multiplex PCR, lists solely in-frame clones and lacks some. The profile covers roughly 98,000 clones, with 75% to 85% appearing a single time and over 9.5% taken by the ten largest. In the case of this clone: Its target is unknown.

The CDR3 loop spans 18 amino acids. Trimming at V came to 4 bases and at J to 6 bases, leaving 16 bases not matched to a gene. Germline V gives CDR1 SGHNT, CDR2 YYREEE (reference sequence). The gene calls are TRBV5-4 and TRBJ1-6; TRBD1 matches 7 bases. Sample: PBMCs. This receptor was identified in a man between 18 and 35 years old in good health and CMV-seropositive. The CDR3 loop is CASSRGARQGGPNSPLHF. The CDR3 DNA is TGTGCCAGCAGCAGGGGGGCCCGACAGGGTGGGCCTAATTCACCCCTCCACTTT.